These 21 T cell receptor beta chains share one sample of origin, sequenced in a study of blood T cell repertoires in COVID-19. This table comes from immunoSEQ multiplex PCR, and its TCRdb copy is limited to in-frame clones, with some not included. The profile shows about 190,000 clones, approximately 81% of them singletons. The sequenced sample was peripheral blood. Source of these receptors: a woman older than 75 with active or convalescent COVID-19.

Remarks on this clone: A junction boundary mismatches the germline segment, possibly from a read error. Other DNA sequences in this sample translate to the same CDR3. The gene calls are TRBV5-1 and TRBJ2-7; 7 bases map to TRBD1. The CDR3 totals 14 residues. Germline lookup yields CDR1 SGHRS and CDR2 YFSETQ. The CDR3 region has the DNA TGCGCCAGTAGCTGGGGGACAGATTCCTACGAGCAGTACTTC. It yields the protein CASSWGTDSYEQYF.

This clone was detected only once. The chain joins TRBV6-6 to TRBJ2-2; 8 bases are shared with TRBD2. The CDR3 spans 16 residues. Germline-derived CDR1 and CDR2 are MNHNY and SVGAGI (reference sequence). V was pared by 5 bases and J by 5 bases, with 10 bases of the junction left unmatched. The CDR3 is CASSTPVSGTTGELFF. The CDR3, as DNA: TGTGCCAGCAGTACCCCGGTTAGCGGGACTACCGGGGAGCTGTTTTTT.

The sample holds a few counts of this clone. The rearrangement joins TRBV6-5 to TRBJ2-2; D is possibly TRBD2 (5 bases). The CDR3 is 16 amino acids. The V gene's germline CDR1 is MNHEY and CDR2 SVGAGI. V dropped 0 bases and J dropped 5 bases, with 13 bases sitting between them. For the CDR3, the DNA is TGTGCCAGCAGTTACTCGGCAAACCCGGGGACCGGGGAGCTGTTTTTT. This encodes CASSYSANPGTGELFF.

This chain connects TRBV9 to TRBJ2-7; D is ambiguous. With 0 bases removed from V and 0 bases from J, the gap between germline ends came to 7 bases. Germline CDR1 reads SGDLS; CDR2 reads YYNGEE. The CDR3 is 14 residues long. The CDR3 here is CASSVDISSYEQYF. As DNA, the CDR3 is TGTGCCAGCAGCGTAGACATAAGCTCCTACGAGCAGTACTTC.

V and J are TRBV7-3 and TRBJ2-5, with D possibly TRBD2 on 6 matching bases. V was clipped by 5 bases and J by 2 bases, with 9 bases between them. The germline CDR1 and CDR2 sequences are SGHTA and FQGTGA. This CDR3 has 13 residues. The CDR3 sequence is CASSKTSQETQYF. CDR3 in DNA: TGTGCCAGCAGCAAGACTAGTCAAGAGACCCAGTACTTC.

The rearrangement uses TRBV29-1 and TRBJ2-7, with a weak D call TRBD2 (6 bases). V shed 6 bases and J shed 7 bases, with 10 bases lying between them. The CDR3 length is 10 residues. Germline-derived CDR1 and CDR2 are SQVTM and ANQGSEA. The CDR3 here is CSVGGREQYF. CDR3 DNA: TGCAGCGTGGGGGGTCGGGAGCAGTACTTC.

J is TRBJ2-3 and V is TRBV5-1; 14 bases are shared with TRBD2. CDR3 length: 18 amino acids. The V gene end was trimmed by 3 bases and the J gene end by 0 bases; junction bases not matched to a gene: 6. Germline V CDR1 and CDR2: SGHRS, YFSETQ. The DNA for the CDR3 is TGCGCCAGCAGCTATGGGACTAGCGGGGGACCTAGCACAGATACGCAGTATTTT. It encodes CASSYGTSGGPSTDTQYF.

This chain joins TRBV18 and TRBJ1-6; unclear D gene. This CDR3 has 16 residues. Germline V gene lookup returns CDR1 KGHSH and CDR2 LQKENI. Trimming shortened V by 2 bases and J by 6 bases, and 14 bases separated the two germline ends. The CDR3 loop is CASSPGALPGNSPLHF. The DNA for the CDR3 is TGTGCCAGCTCACCAGGCGCACTGCCGGGTAATTCACCCCTCCACTTT.

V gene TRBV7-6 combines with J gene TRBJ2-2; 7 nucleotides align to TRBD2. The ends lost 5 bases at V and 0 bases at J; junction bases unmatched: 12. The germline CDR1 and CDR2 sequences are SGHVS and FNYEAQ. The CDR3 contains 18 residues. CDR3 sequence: CASSVRYVGGPNTGELFF. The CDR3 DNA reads TGTGCCAGCAGCGTTAGATATGTGGGAGGGCCGAACACCGGGGAGCTGTTTTTT. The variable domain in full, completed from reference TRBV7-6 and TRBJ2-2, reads GAGVSQSPRYKVTKRGQDVALRCDPISGHVSLYWYRQALGQGPEFLTYFNYEAQQDKSGLPNDRFSAERPEGSISTLTIQRTEQRDSAMYRCASSVRYVGGPNTGELFFGEGSRLTVL.

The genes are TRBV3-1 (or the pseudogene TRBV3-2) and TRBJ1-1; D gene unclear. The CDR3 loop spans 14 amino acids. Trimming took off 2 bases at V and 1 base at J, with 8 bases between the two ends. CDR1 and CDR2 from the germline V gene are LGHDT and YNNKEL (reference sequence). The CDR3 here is CASSQMRENTEAFF. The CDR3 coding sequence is TGTGCCAGCAGCCAAATGAGGGAGAACACTGAAGCTTTCTTT.

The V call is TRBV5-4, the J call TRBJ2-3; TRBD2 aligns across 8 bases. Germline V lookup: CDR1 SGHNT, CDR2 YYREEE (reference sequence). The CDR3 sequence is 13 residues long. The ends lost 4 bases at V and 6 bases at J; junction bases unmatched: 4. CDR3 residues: CASSIAGSDTQYF. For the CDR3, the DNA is TGTGCCAGCAGCATAGCGGGAAGTGATACGCAGTATTTT.

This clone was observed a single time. The CDR3 DNA sequence: TGTGCCAGTAGTATATTAGCCGTCTACACCTTC. This gives the protein CASSILAVYTF. The chain carries TRBV19 and TRBJ1-2; no firm D call. CDR1 is LNHDA, CDR2 SQIVND, per germline (reference sequence). This CDR3 spans 11 amino acids. V lost 2 bases to trimming and J lost 10 bases, with 8 bases between them.

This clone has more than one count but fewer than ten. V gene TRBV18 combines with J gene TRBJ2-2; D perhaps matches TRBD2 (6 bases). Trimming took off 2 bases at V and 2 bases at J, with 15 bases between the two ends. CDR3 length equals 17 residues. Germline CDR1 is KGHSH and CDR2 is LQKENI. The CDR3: CASSPTSASANTGELFF. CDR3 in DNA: TGTGCCAGCTCACCAACGTCAGCTAGCGCAAACACCGGGGAGCTGTTTTTT. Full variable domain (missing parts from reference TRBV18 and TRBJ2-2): NAGVMQNPRHLVRRRGQEARLRCSPMKGHSHVYWYRQLPEEGLKFMVYLQKENIIDESGMPKERFSAEFPKEGPSILRIQQVVRGDSAAYFCASSPTSASANTGELFFGEGSRLTVL.

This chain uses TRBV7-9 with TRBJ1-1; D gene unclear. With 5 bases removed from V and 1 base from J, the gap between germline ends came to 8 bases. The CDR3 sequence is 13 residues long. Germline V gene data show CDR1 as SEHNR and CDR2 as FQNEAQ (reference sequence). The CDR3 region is CASSVTPNTEAFF. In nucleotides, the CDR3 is TGTGCCAGCAGCGTAACACCGAACACTGAAGCTTTCTTT. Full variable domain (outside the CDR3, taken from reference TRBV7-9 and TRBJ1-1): DTGVSQNPRHKITKRGQNVTFRCDPISEHNRLYWYRQTLGQGPEFLTYFQNEAQLEKSRLLSDRFSAERPKGSFSTLEIQRTEQGDSAMYLCASSVTPNTEAFFGQGTRLTVV.

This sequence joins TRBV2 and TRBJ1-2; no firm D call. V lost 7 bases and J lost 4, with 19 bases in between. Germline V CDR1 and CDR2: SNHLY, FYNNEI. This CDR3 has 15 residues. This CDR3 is CASTTASGVSYGYTF. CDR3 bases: TGTGCCAGCACCACGGCCTCGGGTGTTTCCTATGGCTACACCTTC.

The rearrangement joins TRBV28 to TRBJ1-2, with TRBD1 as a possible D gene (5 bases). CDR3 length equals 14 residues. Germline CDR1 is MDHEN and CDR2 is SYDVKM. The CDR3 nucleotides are TGTGCGTGCGGTGGGGCGCGGAATAAATATGGCTACACCTTC. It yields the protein CACGGARNKYGYTF.

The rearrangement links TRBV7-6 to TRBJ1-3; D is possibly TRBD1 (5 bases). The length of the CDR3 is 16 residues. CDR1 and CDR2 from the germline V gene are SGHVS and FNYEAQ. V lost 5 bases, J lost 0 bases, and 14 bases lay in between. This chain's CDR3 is CASSPLTAFSGNTIYF. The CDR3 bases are TGTGCCAGCAGCCCCCTGACAGCCTTCTCTGGAAACACCATATATTTT.

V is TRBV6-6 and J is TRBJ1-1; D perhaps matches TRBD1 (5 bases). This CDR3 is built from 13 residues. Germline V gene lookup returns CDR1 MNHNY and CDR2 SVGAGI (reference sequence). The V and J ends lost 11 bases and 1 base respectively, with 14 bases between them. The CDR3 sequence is CAVLNGQNTEAFF. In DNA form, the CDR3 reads TGTGCCGTCTTAAATGGACAGAACACTGAAGCTTTCTTT.

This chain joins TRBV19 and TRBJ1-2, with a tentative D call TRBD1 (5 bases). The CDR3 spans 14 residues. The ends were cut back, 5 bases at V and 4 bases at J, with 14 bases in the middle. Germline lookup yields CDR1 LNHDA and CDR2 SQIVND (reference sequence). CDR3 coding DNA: TGTGCCAGTAGTGAGGATATGGACATCTATGGCTACACCTTC. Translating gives CASSEDMDIYGYTF.

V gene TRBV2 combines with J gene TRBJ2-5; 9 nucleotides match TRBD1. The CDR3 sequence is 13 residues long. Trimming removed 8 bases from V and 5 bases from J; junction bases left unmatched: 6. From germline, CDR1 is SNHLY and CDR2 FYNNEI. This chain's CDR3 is CASVTGGRETQYF. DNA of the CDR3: TGTGCCAGCGTAACAGGGGGCCGGGAGACCCAGTACTTC.

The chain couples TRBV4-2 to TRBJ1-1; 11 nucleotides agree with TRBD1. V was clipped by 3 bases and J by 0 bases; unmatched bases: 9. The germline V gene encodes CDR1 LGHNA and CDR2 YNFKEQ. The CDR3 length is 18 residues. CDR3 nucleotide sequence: TGTGCCAGCAGCCACCCAAAGGACAGGGGGCTTATGAACACTGAAGCTTTCTTT. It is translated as CASSHPKDRGLMNTEAFF.